These 10 T cell receptor beta chains share one sample of origin, sequenced in a study of beta chain features in type 1 diabetes. The study reverse transcribed the entire isolated RNA, so it sequenced expressed TCRB transcripts. Only in-frame clones appear in the TCRdb table, and some are missing; sequencing was by immunoSEQ multiplex PCR. The table lists a few hundred thousand clones, over 13% of them singletons, with about 0.019% in the top ten. Material for sequencing was naive CD4+ T cells from blood. Receptor source: a woman in her late teens or twenties in good health.

This clone has just a few counts. The chain uses TRBV29-1 and TRBJ2-5, with D uncertain. From germline, CDR1 is SQVTM and CDR2 ANQGSEA. V lost 8 bases and J 2 bases, leaving 12 bases between the germline ends. CDR3 length: 12 residues. The CDR3 bases are TGCAGCATTCGAGGATCTCAAGAGACCCAGTACTTC. Translation gives CSIRGSQETQYF.

This clone occurred a few times. The rearrangement joins TRBV30 to TRBJ2-7; 7 positions agree with TRBD2. The CDR3 sequence is 11 residues long. Looked up from germline, CDR1 is GTSNPN and CDR2 is SVGIG (reference sequence). CDR3 in DNA: TGTGCGGTCAGCGGGAACTACGAGCAGTACTTC. This translates into CAVSGNYEQYF.

There are a few counts of this clone. The chain employs TRBV7-9 and TRBJ2-1, with TRBD2 matching 9 bases. The V gene end was trimmed by 11 bases and the J gene end by 7 bases; junction bases not matched to a gene: 9. The CDR3 covers 13 residues. Germline V gives CDR1 SEHNR, CDR2 FQNEAQ (reference sequence). CDR3 coding DNA: TGTGCCTCCAGAGGGCTAGCGGGGAATGAGCAGTTCTTC. Translation: CASRGLAGNEQFF.

V is TRBV9 and J is TRBJ2-7; D possibly corresponds to TRBD1 (6 bases). V lost 0 bases, J lost 4 bases, and 11 bases lay in between. The germline gives CDR1 SGDLS, CDR2 YYNGEE. The CDR3 spans 14 residues. The CDR3 is CASSVDLGQYEQYF. Written as DNA, the CDR3 is TGTGCCAGCAGCGTAGACCTGGGACAATACGAGCAGTACTTC.

The rearrangement links TRBV30 to TRBJ1-2, with TRBD1 matching 7 bases. The CDR3 consists of 16 residues. The germline gives CDR1 GTSNPN, CDR2 SVGIG (reference sequence). V shed 2 bases, J shed 4 bases, and the junction held 13 bases outside the gene matches. CDR3 protein: CAWSKRGGTEPYGYTF. The CDR3 DNA sequence: TGTGCCTGGAGTAAAAGGGGCGGGACAGAACCCTATGGCTACACCTTC.

This clone was recorded a few times. The genes are TRBV9 and TRBJ1-1, with D tentatively TRBD1 (6 bases). V was clipped by 0 bases and J by 0 bases, with 9 bases between them. Germline CDR1 and CDR2: SGDLS and YYNGEE. The CDR3 is 15 residues long. The chain's CDR3 is CASSVVQGMNTEAFF. The CDR3 bases are TGTGCCAGCAGCGTAGTACAGGGCATGAACACTGAAGCTTTCTTT. The full variable domain, rest sourced from reference TRBV9 and TRBJ1-1, is DSGVTQTPKHLITATGQRVTLRCSPRSGDLSVYWYQQSLDQGLQFLIQYYNGEERAKGNILERFSAQQFPDLHSELNLSSLELGDSALYFCASSVVQGMNTEAFFGQGTRLTVV.

The CDR3: CASSLVQGLNTGELFF. DNA of the CDR3: TGTGCCAGCAGCTTAGTTCAGGGACTCAACACCGGGGAGCTGTTTTTT. V is TRBV11-2 and J is TRBJ2-2; D may be TRBD2 (6 bases). V dropped 1 base and J dropped 2 bases, with 11 bases sitting between them. Per the germline V gene, CDR1 is SGHAT and CDR2 is FQNNGV. The CDR3 runs 16 residues.

This clone appeared a few times. V gene TRBV28 combines with J gene TRBJ2-2; D is perhaps TRBD1 (6 bases). V was shortened by 7 bases and J by 1 base, with 10 bases between the two germline ends. The CDR3 spans 14 residues. Per the germline V gene, CDR1 is MDHEN and CDR2 is SYDVKM. CDR3 loop: CASTGQMNTGELFF. The CDR3 DNA reads TGTGCCAGCACCGGACAGATGAACACCGGGGAGCTGTTTTTT.

This clone showed up just a few times. The CDR3 DNA is TGTGCCAGCAGCGGACTCACCGAGTGGGAGCAGTACTTC. Its translation is CASSGLTEWEQYF. J is TRBJ2-7 and V is TRBV6-6, with D possibly being TRBD2 (5 bases). Germline lookup yields CDR1 MNHNY and CDR2 SVGAGI (reference sequence). The CDR3 extends over 13 amino acids. V dropped 6 bases and J dropped 7 bases, with 16 bases sitting between them.

CDR3 sequence: CASSLRTRSNEQFF. CDR3 nucleotide sequence: TGTGCCAGCAGCTTAAGGACTAGGAGCAATGAGCAGTTCTTC. This sequence joins TRBV7-3 and TRBJ2-1; 7 nucleotides align to TRBD2. The CDR3 is made up of 14 amino acids. Per germline, CDR1 SGHTA and CDR2 FQGTGA. V lost 1 base, J lost 6 bases, and 3 bases stayed unmatched.